Included here is one TCR beta chain sequence, with context. Its antigen remains unidentified. Clones were read by immunoSEQ multiplex PCR, and TCRdb kept only the in-frame ones, dropping some. The data show some 30,000 clones, around 87% seen once. These data are taken from a study of T cells in narcolepsy. The CDR3 runs to 15 residues. Trimming took 3 bases from V and 2 from J, leaving 15 bases between them. The germline V gene encodes CDR1 SGDLS and CDR2 YYNGEE. Findings of the study overall: HCRT-specific and TRIB2-specific autoreactive clonotypes appeared among same-patient CSF and blood CD4+ clonotypes. Autoreactive clonotypes reportedly recurred in blood of same and different patients, not controls.

The sequenced sample was memory (CD45RA-) CD4+ T cells from blood. The TCR was taken from a human donor in good health. V and J are TRBV9 and TRBJ2-7; D uncertain. DNA for the CDR3: TGTGCCAGCAGCGCTAGGTCTGGATTAACCTACGAGCAGTACTTC. As protein: CASSARSGLTYEQYF.